Listed below are T cell receptor beta chains from one sample, sequenced in a study of cytotoxic CD8 clonotypes in ibrutinib-treated CLL. The repertoire was sequenced with immunoSEQ multiplex PCR; TCRdb's copy has only in-frame clones and lacks some. The table lists about 7,600 clones, roughly 80% of them singletons. Sequencing used PBMCs, obtained before ibrutinib treatment. The receptors come from a human donor with chronic lymphocytic leukemia. CDR3s include the opening cysteine and the closing phenylalanine or tryptophan. D genes are given only for firm matches.

TRBV4-3,18,TRBD2,CASSQAYRTSGPRDTQYF
TRBV6-1,15,-,CASSETLDSGTEAFF
TRBV5-1,14,TRBD1,CASSGGQAADIQYF
TRBV7-2,13,-,CASSVQGNTEAFF
TRBV5-6,16,-,CASSLDAGATYNEQFF
TRBV5-1,15,-,CASSWELGNQETQYF
TRBV7-2,14,-,CASSLRRTNEKLFF
TRBV5-1,15,TRBD2,CASSLGLAGAGEQYF
TRBV27,15,TRBD2,CASSPRTSDPYEQYF
TRBV4-3,15,-,CASSQAGGWTDTQYF